Each of the 24 T cell receptor beta chains below was sequenced from the same sample in a study of cytomegalovirus exposure and HLA in healthy donors. PCR was performed using 60 Vbeta and 13 Jbeta primers. Repertoires were generated with immunoSEQ multiplex PCR, while TCRdb's copy carries only in-frame clones and drops some. Seen here are 65,000 to 90,000 clones, just under 75% observed once, and the top ten hold around 4.2%. The sample comprised PBMCs. The origin of the receptors is a man aged 55 to 69 in good health and CMV-seronegative.

The chain is built from TRBV2 and TRBJ2-5; 11 bases line up with TRBD2. Germline lookup yields CDR1 SNHLY and CDR2 FYNNEI. The V gene end was trimmed by 8 bases and the J gene end by 5 bases; junction bases not matched to a gene: 4. There are 13 residues in the CDR3. The CDR3 reads CASGSGGAETQYF. The CDR3 coding sequence is TGTGCCAGCGGTAGCGGGGGGGCCGAGACCCAGTACTTC.

The V gene is TRBV27, the J gene TRBJ2-2; tentatively, D is TRBD1 (5 bases). Looked up from germline, CDR1 is MNHEY and CDR2 is SMNVEV (reference sequence). The ends were cut back, 3 bases at V and 3 bases at J, with 8 bases in the middle. The CDR3 is 14 residues long. The CDR3 DNA sequence: TGTGCCAGCAGTTTTCGGACACACACCGGGGAGCTGTTTTTT. The encoded protein is CASSFRTHTGELFF.

A note on this clone: This specimen includes other DNA sequences encoding the same CDR3. The chain employs TRBV5-1 and TRBJ2-7, with D perhaps matching TRBD1 (6 bases). The germline gives CDR1 SGHRS, CDR2 YFSETQ. The ends were cut back, 4 bases at V and 6 bases at J, with 17 bases in the middle. The CDR3 runs 14 residues. In nucleotides, the CDR3 is TGCGCCAGCAGCCTGCAGGCAGGGGTGGGCGAGCAGTACTTC. Its protein product is CASSLQAGVGEQYF.

The sample holds one count of this clone. The chain has TRBV6-5 and TRBJ2-5, with a weak D call TRBD2 (6 bases). The J call may be mistaken, given a closer DNA end match to TRBJ2-7. This CDR3 comprises 14 residues. Per the germline V gene, CDR1 is MNHEY and CDR2 is SVGAGI. CDR3 DNA sequence: TGTGCCAGCAGTCGGCGGGGCTACTCCTACGAGCAGTACTTC. This encodes CASSRRGYSYEQYF.

This clone has just a few counts. The chain couples TRBV5-6 to TRBJ1-2; no clear D. The V end was cut by 4 bases, the J end by 3 bases, with 7 bases between. Germline CDR1 and CDR2: SGHDT and YYEEEE. This CDR3 contains 12 residues. CDR3 sequence reads: CASSTGDYGYTF. The CDR3 coding sequence is TGTGCCAGCAGCACCGGGGACTATGGCTACACCTTC.

On this clone: This same CDR3 is encoded by further DNA sequences in the sample. The V and J genes are TRBV9 and TRBJ2-2, with 8 bases identical to TRBD2. CDR1 SGDLS and CDR2 YYNGEE come from the germline V gene. The CDR3 runs 17 residues. Trimming at V came to 0 bases and at J to 1 base, leaving 5 bases not matched to a gene. CDR3 nucleotides: TGTGCCAGCAGCGTAGATGCGGGGGGTCTGAACACCGGGGAGCTGTTTTTT. Translation gives CASSVDAGGLNTGELFF.

V is TRBV27 and J is TRBJ2-3, with 14 bases fitting TRBD2. Germline V gene data show CDR1 as MNHEY and CDR2 as SMNVEV (reference sequence). J was trimmed by 2 bases and V by 4 bases; bases with no gene match: 5. This CDR3 is 17 amino acids long. The CDR3 DNA sequence: TGTGCCAGCAGTTACCAGACTAGCGGGGGGGTCACAGATACGCAGTATTTT. Its translation: CASSYQTSGGVTDTQYF.

The chain has TRBV19 and TRBJ1-1; D is undetermined. CDR3 length: 13 amino acids. The V end was cut by 1 base, the J end by 5 bases, with 8 bases between. Germline V lookup: CDR1 LNHDA, CDR2 SQIVND (reference sequence). CDR3 residues: CASSIGVGTEAFF. CDR3 bases: TGTGCCAGTAGTATAGGGGTCGGGACTGAAGCTTTCTTT. Full variable domain (remainder filled in from reference TRBV19 and TRBJ1-1): DGGITQSPKYLFRKEGQNVTLSCEQNLNHDAMYWYRQDPGQGLRLIYYSQIVNDFQKGDIAEGYSVSREKKESFPLTVTSAQKNPTAFYLCASSIGVGTEAFFGQGTRLTVV.

Only a few counts were recorded for this clone. CDR3 in amino acids: CASQAGQHYEQYF. The CDR3, as DNA: TGTGCCAGTCAGGCGGGACAGCACTACGAGCAGTACTTC. The gene calls are TRBV6-1 and TRBJ2-7, with D maybe TRBD1 (7 bases). Between the trimmed V and J ends, which lost 9 bases and 3 bases, there was a span of 15 bases. Germline values: CDR1 MNHNS, CDR2 SASEGT. The CDR3 totals 13 residues.

This chain links TRBV7-9 with TRBJ2-1, with 7 bases lining up with TRBD2. The CDR3 has 14 residues. CDR1 SEHNR and CDR2 FQNEAQ come from the germline V gene (reference sequence). With 4 bases clipped from V and 6 bases from J, the junction kept 6 bases outside the gene matches. The CDR3 loop is CASSSGTTINEQFF. CDR3 nucleotide sequence: TGTGCCAGCAGCTCCGGGACTACGATCAATGAGCAGTTCTTC. Using reference TRBV7-9 and TRBJ2-1 for the parts outside the CDR3, the full variable domain is DTGVSQNPRHKITKRGQNVTFRCDPISEHNRLYWYRQTLGQGPEFLTYFQNEAQLEKSRLLSDRFSAERPKGSFSTLEIQRTEQGDSAMYLCASSSGTTINEQFFGPGTRLTVL.

Only a few counts were recorded for this clone. V and J are TRBV9 and TRBJ1-1; 7 bases align to TRBD1. V gave up 2 bases and J gave up 5 bases; unmatched junction bases: 6. The CDR3 spans 14 residues. Looked up from germline, CDR1 is SGDLS and CDR2 is YYNGEE. The CDR3 region is CASSVTGDLTEAFF. Here the CDR3 DNA reads TGTGCCAGCAGCGTTACAGGGGATTTGACTGAAGCTTTCTTT.

The table lists this clone with a few counts. Here the CDR3 reads CASRGRREPRTDTQYF. DNA for the CDR3: TGTGCCAGCAGGGGACGGAGGGAACCCCGCACAGATACGCAGTATTTT. The chain couples TRBV27 to TRBJ2-3; the D gene is possibly TRBD2 (6 bases). The V end lost 6 bases, the J end lost 1 base, and 17 bases lay between the germline ends. The CDR3 consists of 16 residues. The germline gives CDR1 MNHEY, CDR2 SMNVEV (reference sequence).

The rearrangement links TRBV19 to TRBJ2-2; 8 bases are a match to TRBD1. The germline CDR1 and CDR2 sequences are LNHDA and SQIVND (reference sequence). The CDR3 covers 16 residues. V was clipped by 7 bases and J by 0 bases; unmatched bases: 7. The CDR3 DNA reads TGTGCCAGTATCCAGACACAGGGGGCGAACACCGGGGAGCTGTTTTTT. This translates into CASIQTQGANTGELFF.

The chain uses TRBV5-1 and TRBJ2-1, with a tentative D call TRBD2 (7 bases). Trimming stripped 4 bases from V and 2 bases from J, with 19 bases between. Germline V gene data show CDR1 as SGHRS and CDR2 as YFSETQ. The CDR3 spans 17 residues. The CDR3: CASSPSVGGGPYNEQFF. The CDR3 DNA reads TGCGCCAGCAGCCCCTCAGTCGGCGGGGGCCCCTACAATGAGCAGTTCTTC.

The rearrangement links TRBV5-8 to TRBJ2-3; 9 nucleotides line up with TRBD1. This CDR3 comprises 15 residues. CDR1 SGHTS and CDR2 YDEGEE come from the germline V gene. Germline trimming cut 4 bases from V and 2 bases from J; bases unmatched to any gene: 5. CDR3 DNA: TGTGCCAGCAGCCCGGGACAGGGATACACAGATACGCAGTATTTT. Encoded protein: CASSPGQGYTDTQYF.

This clone was seen only a few times. Here the CDR3 DNA reads TGTGCCAGTAGGACACAGGGTTTCACCGGGGAGCTGTTTTTT. Amino acids: CASRTQGFTGELFF. The chain combines TRBV19 with TRBJ2-2, with D maybe TRBD1 (6 bases). Trimming removed 6 bases from V and 4 bases from J, with 12 bases in between. The CDR3 covers 14 residues. CDR1 and CDR2 from the germline V gene are LNHDA and SQIVND (reference sequence).

The chain employs TRBV7-2 and TRBJ2-5; D call uncertain. This CDR3 region has 13 residues. V was clipped by 3 bases and J by 5 bases, with 10 bases between them. Per the germline V gene, CDR1 is SGHTA and CDR2 is FQGNSA. In DNA form, the CDR3 reads TGTGCCAGCAGCTTGAATTCCGGGGAGACCCAGTACTTC. It specifies CASSLNSGETQYF.

The chain recombines TRBV30 with TRBJ2-3; 8 bases align to TRBD2. V shed 2 bases, J shed 4 bases, and the junction held 2 bases outside the gene matches. The length of the CDR3 is 13 residues. Germline V gives CDR1 GTSNPN, CDR2 SVGIG (reference sequence). CDR3 coding DNA: TGTGCCTGGAGTTCGGGGGGGCCAGATACGCAGTATTTT. This sequence encodes CAWSSGGPDTQYF.

The chain combines TRBV9 with TRBJ2-1; D unresolved. Looked up from germline, CDR1 is SGDLS and CDR2 is YYNGEE. Trimming removed 4 bases at V and 4 bases at J, with 6 bases between. CDR3 length: 12 amino acids. The CDR3 reads CASSLRYNEQFF. The CDR3, as DNA: TGTGCCAGCAGCCTCCGTTACAATGAGCAGTTCTTC.

This clone is a singleton in its sample. The chain employs TRBV18 and TRBJ2-1, with D possibly being TRBD1 (6 bases). Germline values: CDR1 KGHSH, CDR2 LQKENI. The CDR3 covers 17 residues. V was trimmed by 3 bases and J by 5 bases, leaving 20 bases between them. The CDR3: CASSPFGSGDLNNEQFF. The CDR3 DNA reads TGTGCCAGCTCACCCTTCGGGTCAGGGGACCTAAACAATGAGCAGTTCTTC.

The V and J genes are TRBV19 and TRBJ2-7; tentative D call: TRBD1 (5 bases). In germline, CDR1 is LNHDA, CDR2 SQIVND (reference sequence). This CDR3 is 12 amino acids long. V lost 5 bases, J lost 4 bases, and 9 bases lay in between. The CDR3 region is CASSVTGYEQYF. The CDR3, as DNA: TGTGCCAGTAGTGTTACAGGATACGAGCAGTACTTC.

The rearrangement links TRBV5-1 to TRBJ2-1, with TRBD2 matching 11 bases. The CDR3 loop spans 16 amino acids. The trim removed 0 bases at V and 8 bases at J, leaving 7 bases unmatched. Germline V gene sequence: CDR1 SGHRS, CDR2 YFSETQ. For the CDR3, the DNA is TGCGCCAGCAGCTTGGTCCTAGCGGGGGGAATCGATGAGCAGTTCTTC. Protein: CASSLVLAGGIDEQFF.

This rearrangement joins TRBV5-5 to TRBJ2-5; D gene unclear. The CDR3 consists of 15 residues. The V gene lost 3 bases and the J gene lost 2 bases, with 14 bases spanning the gap. Germline CDR1 and CDR2: SGHKS and YYEKEE (reference sequence). CDR3 residues: CASSSPREAQETQYF. For the CDR3, the DNA is TGTGCCAGCAGCTCCCCCCGTGAGGCACAAGAGACCCAGTACTTC.

The CDR3 is CASSHSPAPDEQYF. CDR3 nucleotide sequence: TGCGCCAGCAGCCACTCCCCCGCTCCGGACGAGCAGTACTTC. This chain uses TRBV4-1 with TRBJ2-7; D gene uncertain. The CDR3 has 14 amino acids. Trimming removed 3 bases at V and 5 bases at J, with 14 bases between. Germline values: CDR1 MGHRA, CDR2 YSYEKL.